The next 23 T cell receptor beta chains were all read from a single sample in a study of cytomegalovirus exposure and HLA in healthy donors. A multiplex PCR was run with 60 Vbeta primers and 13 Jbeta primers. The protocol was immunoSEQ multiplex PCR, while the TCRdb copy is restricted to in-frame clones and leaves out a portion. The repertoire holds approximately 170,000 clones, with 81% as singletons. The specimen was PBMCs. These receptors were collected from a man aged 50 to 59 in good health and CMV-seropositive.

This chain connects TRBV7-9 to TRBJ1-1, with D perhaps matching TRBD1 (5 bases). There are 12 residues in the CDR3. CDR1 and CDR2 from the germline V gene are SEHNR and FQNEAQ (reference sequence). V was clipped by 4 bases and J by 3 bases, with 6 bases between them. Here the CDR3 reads CASSWGDTEAFF. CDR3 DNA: TGTGCCAGCAGCTGGGGGGACACTGAAGCTTTCTTT.

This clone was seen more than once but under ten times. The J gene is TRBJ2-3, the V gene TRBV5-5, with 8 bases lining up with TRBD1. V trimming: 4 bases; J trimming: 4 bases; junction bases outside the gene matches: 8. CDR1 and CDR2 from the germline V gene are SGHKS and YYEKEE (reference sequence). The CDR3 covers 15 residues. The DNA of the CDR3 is TGTGCCAGCAGCCCTGGACAGGGATCGGCAGATACGCAGTATTTT. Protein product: CASSPGQGSADTQYF.

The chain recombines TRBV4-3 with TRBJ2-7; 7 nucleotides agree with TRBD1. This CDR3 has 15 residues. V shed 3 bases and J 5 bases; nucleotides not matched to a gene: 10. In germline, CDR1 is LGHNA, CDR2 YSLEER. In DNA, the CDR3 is TGCGCCAGCAGCCACAACGACAGGGAGATCGACGAGCAGTACTTC. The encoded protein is CASSHNDREIDEQYF.

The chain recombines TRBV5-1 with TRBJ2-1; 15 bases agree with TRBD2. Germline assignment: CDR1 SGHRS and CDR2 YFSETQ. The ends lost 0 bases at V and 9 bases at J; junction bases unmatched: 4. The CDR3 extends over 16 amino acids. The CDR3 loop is CASSLEGLAGGGEQFF. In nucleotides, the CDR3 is TGCGCCAGCAGCTTGGAGGGACTAGCGGGGGGCGGTGAGCAGTTCTTC.

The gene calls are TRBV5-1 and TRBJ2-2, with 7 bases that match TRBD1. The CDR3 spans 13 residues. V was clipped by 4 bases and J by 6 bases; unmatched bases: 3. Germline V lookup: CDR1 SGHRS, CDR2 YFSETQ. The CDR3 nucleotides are TGCGCCAGCAGCCGACAGGGATCCGGGGAGCTGTTTTTT. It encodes CASSRQGSGELFF.

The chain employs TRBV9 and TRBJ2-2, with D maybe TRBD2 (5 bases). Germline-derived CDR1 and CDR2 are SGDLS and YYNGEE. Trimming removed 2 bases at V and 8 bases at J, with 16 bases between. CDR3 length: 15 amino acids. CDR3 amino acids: CASSVEGEIRGELFF. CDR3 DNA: TGTGCCAGCAGCGTTGAGGGAGAGATAAGAGGGGAGCTGTTTTTT.

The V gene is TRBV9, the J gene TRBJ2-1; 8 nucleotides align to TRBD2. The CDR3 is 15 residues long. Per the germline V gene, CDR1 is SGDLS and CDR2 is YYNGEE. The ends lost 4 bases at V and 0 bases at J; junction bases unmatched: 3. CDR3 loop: CASSQAGVSYNEQFF. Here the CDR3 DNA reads TGTGCCAGCAGCCAAGCGGGGGTCTCCTACAATGAGCAGTTCTTC.

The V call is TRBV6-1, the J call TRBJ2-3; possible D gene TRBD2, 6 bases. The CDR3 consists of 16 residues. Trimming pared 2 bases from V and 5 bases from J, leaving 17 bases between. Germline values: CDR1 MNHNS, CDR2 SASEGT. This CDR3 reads CASSEFGGIMGDTQYF. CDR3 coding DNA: TGTGCCAGCAGTGAATTTGGCGGGATCATGGGAGATACGCAGTATTTT.

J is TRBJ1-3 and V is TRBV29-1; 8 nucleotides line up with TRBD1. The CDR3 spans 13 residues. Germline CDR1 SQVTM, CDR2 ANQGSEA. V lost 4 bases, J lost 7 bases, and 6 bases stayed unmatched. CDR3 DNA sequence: TGCAGCGTTGTGTCCCAGGGGGCGAACACCATATATTTT. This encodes CSVVSQGANTIYF. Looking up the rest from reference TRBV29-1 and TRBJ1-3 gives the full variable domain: SAVISQKPSRDICQRGTSLTIQCQVDSQVTMMFWYRQQPGQSLTLIATANQGSEATYESGFVIDKFPISRPNLTFSTLTVSNMSPEDSSIYLCSVVSQGANTIYFGEGSWLTVV.

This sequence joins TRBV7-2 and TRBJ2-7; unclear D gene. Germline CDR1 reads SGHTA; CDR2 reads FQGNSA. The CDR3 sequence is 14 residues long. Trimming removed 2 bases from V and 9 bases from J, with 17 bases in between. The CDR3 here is CASSLTPGREVQYF. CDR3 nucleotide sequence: TGTGCCAGCAGCTTAACGCCGGGTCGTGAGGTGCAGTACTTC. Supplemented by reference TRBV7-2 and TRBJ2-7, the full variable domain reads GAGVSQSPSNKVTEKGKDVELRCDPISGHTALYWYRQSLGQGLEFLIYFQGNSAPDKSGLPSDRFSAERTGGSVSTLTIQRTQQEDSAVYLCASSLTPGREVQYFGPGTRLTVT.

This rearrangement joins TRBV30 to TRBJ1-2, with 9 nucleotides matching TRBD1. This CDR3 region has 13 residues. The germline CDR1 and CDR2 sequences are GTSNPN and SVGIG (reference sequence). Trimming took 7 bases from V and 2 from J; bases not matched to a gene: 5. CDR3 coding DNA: TGTGCCTCCGGGACAGGGCTAAACTATGGCTACACCTTC. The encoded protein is CASGTGLNYGYTF.

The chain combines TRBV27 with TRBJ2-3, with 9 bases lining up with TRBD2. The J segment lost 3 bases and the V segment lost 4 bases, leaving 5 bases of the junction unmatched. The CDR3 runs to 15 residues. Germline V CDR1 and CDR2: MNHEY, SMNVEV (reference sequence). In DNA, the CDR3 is TGTGCCAGCAGTTCCTTAGCGGGAGTGACAGATACGCAGTATTTT. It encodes CASSSLAGVTDTQYF.

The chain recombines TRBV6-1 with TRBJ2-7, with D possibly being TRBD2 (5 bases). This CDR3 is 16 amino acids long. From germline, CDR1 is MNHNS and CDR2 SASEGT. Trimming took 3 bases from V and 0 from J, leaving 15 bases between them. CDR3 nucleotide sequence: TGTGCCAGCAGTGACCCAGCGCTGAGGGCCTCCTACGAGCAGTACTTC. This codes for CASSDPALRASYEQYF.

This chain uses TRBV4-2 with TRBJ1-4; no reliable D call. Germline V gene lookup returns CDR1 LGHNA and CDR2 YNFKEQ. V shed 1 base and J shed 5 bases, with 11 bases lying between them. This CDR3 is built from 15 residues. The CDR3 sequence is CASSQGGTGNEKLFF. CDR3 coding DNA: TGTGCCAGCAGCCAAGGGGGAACGGGAAATGAAAAACTGTTTTTT.

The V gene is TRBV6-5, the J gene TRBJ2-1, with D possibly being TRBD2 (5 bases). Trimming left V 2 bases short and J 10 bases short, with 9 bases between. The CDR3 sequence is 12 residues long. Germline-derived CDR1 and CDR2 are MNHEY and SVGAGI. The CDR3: CASSYAGGEQFF. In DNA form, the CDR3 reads TGTGCCAGCAGTTACGCTGGAGGAGAGCAGTTCTTC.

CDR3: CAWKTGTSLYNEQFF. As DNA, the CDR3 is TGTGCCTGGAAGACCGGGACTAGTCTCTACAATGAGCAGTTCTTC. The chain links TRBV30 to TRBJ2-1; 8 bases map to TRBD2. The CDR3 covers 15 residues. Germline CDR1 GTSNPN, CDR2 SVGIG (reference sequence). Germline trimming cut 4 bases from V and 3 bases from J; bases unmatched to any gene: 8.

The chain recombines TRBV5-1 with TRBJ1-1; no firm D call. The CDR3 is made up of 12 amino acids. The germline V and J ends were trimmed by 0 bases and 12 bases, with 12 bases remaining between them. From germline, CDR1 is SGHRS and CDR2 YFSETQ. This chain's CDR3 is CASSLEAGLSFF. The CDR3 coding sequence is TGCGCCAGCAGCTTGGAGGCAGGACTTTCTTTCTTT.

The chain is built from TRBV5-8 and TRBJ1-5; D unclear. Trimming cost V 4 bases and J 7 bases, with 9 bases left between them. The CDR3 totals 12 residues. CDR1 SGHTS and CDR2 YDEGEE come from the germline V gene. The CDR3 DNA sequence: TGTGCCAGCAGCCCTACGAGGCAGCCCCAGCATTTT. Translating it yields CASSPTRQPQHF.

Here the CDR3 DNA reads TGTGCCAGCAGCGAAGGGACAGCAGGAAACACCATATATTTT. Amino acid sequence: CASSEGTAGNTIYF. The chain links TRBV7-9 to TRBJ1-3; 7 nucleotides match TRBD1. This CDR3 is 14 amino acids long. The V gene's germline CDR1 is SEHNR and CDR2 FQNEAQ (reference sequence). The V and J ends lost 5 bases and 4 bases, in that order; junction bases with no gene match: 5.

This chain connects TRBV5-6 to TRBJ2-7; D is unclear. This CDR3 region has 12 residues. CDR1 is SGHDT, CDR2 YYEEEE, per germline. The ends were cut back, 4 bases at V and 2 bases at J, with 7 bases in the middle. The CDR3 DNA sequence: TGTGCCAGCAGCACTGGGCCCTACGAGCAGTACTTC. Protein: CASSTGPYEQYF.

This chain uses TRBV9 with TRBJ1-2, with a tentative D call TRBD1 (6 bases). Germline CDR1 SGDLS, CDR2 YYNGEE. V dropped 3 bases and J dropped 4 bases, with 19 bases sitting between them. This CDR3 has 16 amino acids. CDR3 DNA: TGTGCCAGCAGCGAGAGACCCGGGCCAGGGGTCTATGGCTACACCTTC. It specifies CASSERPGPGVYGYTF.

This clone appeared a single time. Here the CDR3 reads CASSLVRTSPYEQYF. For the CDR3, the DNA is TGTGCCAGCAGCTTGGTCCGAACTAGTCCCTACGAGCAGTACTTC. The rearrangement links TRBV5-8 to TRBJ2-5; D might be TRBD2 (5 bases). TRBJ2-7 explains the end of the DNA better; the J call may be wrong. The length of the CDR3 is 15 residues. Germline values: CDR1 SGHTS, CDR2 YDEGEE.

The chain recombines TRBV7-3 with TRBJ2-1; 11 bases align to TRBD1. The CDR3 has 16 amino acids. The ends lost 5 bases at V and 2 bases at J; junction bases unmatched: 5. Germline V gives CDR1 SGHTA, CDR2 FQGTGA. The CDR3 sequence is CASSRTGQGAYNEQFF. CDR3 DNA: TGTGCCAGCAGCCGTACGGGACAGGGGGCCTACAATGAGCAGTTCTTC.